This T cell receptor (beta chain) was retrieved from a study of identical twins. Healthy Caucasians alone served as donors. The sample holds a few counts of this clonotype. Its antigen is still unknown. TCRdb used MiXCR to reprocess the 5' RACE reads, holding one entry per CDR3 protein. There are about 530,000 distinct CDR3 sequences in the sample; about a fifth occur only once, and approximately 0.49% lies in the top ten. The CDR3 spans 14 residues. Germline V gene lookup returns CDR1 KGHSH and CDR2 LQKENI. The germline V and J ends were trimmed by 2 bases and 10 bases, with 17 bases remaining between them. Study outcomes and limitations: Fewer insertions were carried by abundant cord blood beta clonotypes, but none was seen in memory repertoires.

The same data also went into a second study, on yellow fever vaccine responses in identical twins.

Source material: CD4+ T cells sorted from blood. The receptor was derived from a woman aged 18-29 years in good health. This chain connects TRBV18 to TRBJ2-5, with D unresolved. CDR3 DNA: TGTGCCAGCTCACCAGTCCACCCTTCGTCGGACCAGTACTTC. Translation gives CASSPVHPSSDQYF. The full variable domain, completed using reference TRBV18 and TRBJ2-5, is NAGVMQNPRHLVRRRGQEARLRCSPMKGHSHVYWYRQLPEEGLKFMVYLQKENIIDESGMPKERFSAEFPKEGPSILRIQQVVRGDSAAYFCASSPVHPSSDQYFGPGTRLLVL.